The clone carrying this TCR beta chain was seen a few times. The source of the sample is a study of blood T cells in healthy people across ages. V dropped 0 bases and J dropped 8; count of bases not matched to a gene: 20. From germline, CDR1 is SGDLS and CDR2 YYNGEE. The length of the CDR3 is 21 residues. Sample-barcoded 5' priming and a J-beta primer mix drove a second PCR of about 7 to 12 cycles. From the 5' RACE reads, TCRdb called clonotypes with MiXCR, one entry per CDR3 protein. The sample has roughly 550,000 distinct CDR3 sequences, under 30% seen once. This sample also belongs to another study, concerning T cells of mothers and their children.

Sequencing was carried out using blood. This TCR came from a boy aged 5-17 years in good health. The chain joins TRBV9 to TRBJ1-4; 12 bases are shared with TRBD1. Here the CDR3 DNA reads TGTGCCAGCAGCGTAGTTTGGGAGATAGGGACAGGGGGCCCTGGAGGAGAAAAACTGTTTTTT. Translating gives CASSVVWEIGTGGPGGEKLFF.